This T cell receptor beta chain appears in the sequencing data of a study of blood T cell repertoires in COVID-19. Only in-frame clones appear in the TCRdb table, and some are missing; sequencing was by immunoSEQ multiplex PCR. This sample yields about 170,000 clones, of which roughly 85% are seen a single time; 15% to 20% belongs to the top ten. Trimming left V 2 bases short and J 1 base short, with 9 bases between. The CDR3 covers 15 residues. Germline V lookup: CDR1 SGHTA, CDR2 FQGNSA. Participant-reported clinical history was the basis for cohort assignment. This sequence originates from a woman in her 70s in a cohort exposed to, infected with or recovered from COVID-19 (not recorded which). The V call is TRBV7-2, the J call TRBJ1-5, with TRBD1 as a possible D gene (5 bases). Sequencing used PBMCs or T cells enriched from blood (not recorded which). CDR3: CASSLSGVSNQPQHF. CDR3 coding DNA: TGTGCCAGCAGCTTATCGGGGGTGAGCAATCAGCCCCAGCATTTT.